The rows below give T cell receptor beta chains drawn from one sample of a study of HIV-infected patients and healthy controls. Each CDR3 protein gets one entry after TCRdb re-called the 5' RACE reads with MiXCR. The sample shows thousands of distinct CDR3 sequences, roughly 7.4% of them seen only once. The source material was blood, sampled during antiretroviral therapy. Every receptor here comes from an adult with HIV infection. Both conserved end residues are part of each CDR3. D genes are given only for firm matches. The size of a clone is reported for some rows only, either as once, few or many, or as a class for expanded clones.

v_call	clone_size	j_call	d_call	cdr3_aa	cdr3_nt
TRBV28	medium-sized	TRBJ1-5	NA	CASCTPYSNQPQHF	TGTGCCAGCTGTACACCGTATAGCAATCAGCCCCAGCATTTT
TRBV7-8	medium-sized	TRBJ2-6	NA	CASSLIRGSGANVLTF	TGTGCCAGCAGCTTAATTAGGGGCTCTGGGGCCAACGTCCTGACTTTC
TRBV11-2	NA	TRBJ1-2	NA	CASSLLGVNYGYTF	TGTGCCAGCAGCTTACTAGGTGTTAACTATGGCTACACCTTC
TRBV2	many	TRBJ1-5	NA	CASSGITFSNQPQHF	TGTGCCAGCAGTGGGATAACATTCAGCAATCAGCCCCAGCATTTT
TRBV7-8	many	TRBJ1-4	TRBD1	CASSRGTGGKNEKLFF	TGTGCCAGCAGCCGCGGGACAGGTGGCAAAAATGAAAAACTGTTTTTT
TRBV10-2	many	TRBJ2-3	TRBD2	CASTGLAGRTDTQYF	TGCGCCAGCACCGGACTAGCGGGGCGAACAGATACGCAGTATTTT
TRBV2	few	TRBJ2-2	TRBD2	CASTPLAGGNGELFF	TGTGCCAGCACCCCTCTAGCGGGGGGAAACGGGGAGCTGTTTTTT
TRBV27	many	TRBJ2-7	TRBD1	CASSSPGQGIYEQYF	TGTGCCAGCAGTTCTCCGGGACAGGGGATCTACGAGCAGTACTTC
TRBV20-1	medium-sized	TRBJ2-5	NA	CSAQRETQYF	TGCAGTGCTCAACGAGAGACCCAGTACTTC
TRBV10-3	medium-sized	TRBJ2-5	NA	CATLRPDRQETQYF	TGTGCCACCCTAAGACCCGACAGGCAAGAGACCCAGTACTTC
TRBV3-1	medium-sized	TRBJ2-7	TRBD1	CASSQRGDRGNEQYF	TGTGCCAGCAGCCAAAGGGGGGACAGGGGCAACGAGCAGTACTTC
TRBV28	medium-sized	TRBJ1-1	TRBD1	CASSSEQGAGTEAFF	TGTGCCAGCAGTTCAGAACAGGGGGCAGGCACTGAAGCTTTCTTT
TRBV19	NA	TRBJ2-1	TRBD2	CASSMVAGSYNEQFF	TGTGCCAGTAGTATGGTAGCGGGCTCCTACAATGAGCAGTTCTTC
TRBV7-2	medium-sized	TRBJ2-3	TRBD2	CASSRISGTSESTDTQYF	TGTGCCAGCAGTAGAATTAGCGGGACATCCGAAAGCACAGATACGCAGTATTTT
TRBV12-3/TRBV12-4	many	TRBJ1-1	NA	CASSYHPNTEAFF	TGTGCCAGCAGTTACCATCCGAACACTGAAGCTTTCTTT
TRBV29-1	medium-sized	TRBJ2-5	TRBD1	CSVAGTARETQYF	TGCAGCGTTGCTGGGACAGCACGGGAGACCCAGTACTTC
TRBV28	large	TRBJ1-5	NA	CASSFFRNQKNQPQHF	TGTGCCAGCAGTTTTTTTCGGAATCAGAAGAATCAGCCCCAGCATTTT
TRBV7-9	many	TRBJ2-3	NA	CASGGAADTQYF	TGTGCCAGCGGTGGGGCAGCAGATACGCAGTATTTT
TRBV27	medium-sized	TRBJ1-2	TRBD1	CASSSPGQPWGYTF	TGTGCCAGCAGTTCCCCGGGACAGCCCTGGGGCTACACCTTC
TRBV7-9	medium-sized	TRBJ2-7	NA	CASSRAGGGHPYEQYF	TGTGCCAGCAGCCGTGCAGGAGGGGGACATCCGTACGAGCAGTACTTC
TRBV6-6	many	TRBJ2-1	TRBD2	CASSYSIAGGWNEQFF	TGTGCCAGCAGTTACTCGATAGCGGGAGGCTGGAATGAGCAGTTCTTC
TRBV12-3/TRBV12-4	NA	TRBJ2-5	NA	CAIAWEETQYF	TGTGCCATCGCCTGGGAAGAGACCCAGTACTTC
TRBV28	medium-sized	TRBJ2-5	NA	CASIGGELQETQYF	TGTGCCAGCATAGGAGGGGAACTTCAAGAGACCCAGTACTTC